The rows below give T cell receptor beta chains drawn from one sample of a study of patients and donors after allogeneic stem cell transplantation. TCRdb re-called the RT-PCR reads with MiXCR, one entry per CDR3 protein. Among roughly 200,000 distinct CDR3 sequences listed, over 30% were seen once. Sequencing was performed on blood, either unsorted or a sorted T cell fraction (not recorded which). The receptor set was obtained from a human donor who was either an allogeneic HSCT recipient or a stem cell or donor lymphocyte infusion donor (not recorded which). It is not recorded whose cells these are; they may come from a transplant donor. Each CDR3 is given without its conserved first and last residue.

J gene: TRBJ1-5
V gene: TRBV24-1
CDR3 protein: ATSDSTGSPRVWSQPQH

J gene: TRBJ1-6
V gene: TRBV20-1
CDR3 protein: SAYRQPYNSPLH

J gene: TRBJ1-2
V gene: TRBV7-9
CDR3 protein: ASSLRPSHGYT

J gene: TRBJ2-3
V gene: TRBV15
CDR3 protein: ATSRGRDRVGTQY

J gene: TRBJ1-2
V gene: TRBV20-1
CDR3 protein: SARDGTGGPGYT

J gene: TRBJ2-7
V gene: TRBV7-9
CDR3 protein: ASSPPTSYEQY

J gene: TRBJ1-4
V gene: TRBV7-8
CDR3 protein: ASSTAGPRGEKLF

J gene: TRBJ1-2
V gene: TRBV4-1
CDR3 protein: ASSQGEPQGYGYT

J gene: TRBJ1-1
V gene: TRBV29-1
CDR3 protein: SGALRSEAF

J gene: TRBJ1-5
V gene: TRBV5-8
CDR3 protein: ASSLRDFNQPQH

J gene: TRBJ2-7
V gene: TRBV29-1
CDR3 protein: SVGQWTKETYEQY

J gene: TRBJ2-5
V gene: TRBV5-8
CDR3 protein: ASSLWGTGAETQY

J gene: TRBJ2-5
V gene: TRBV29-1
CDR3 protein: SVPGTVYQETQY

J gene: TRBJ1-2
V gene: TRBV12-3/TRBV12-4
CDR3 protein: ASSLVGPLGGYT

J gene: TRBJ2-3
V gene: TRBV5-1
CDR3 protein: ASRLTSGKADTQY

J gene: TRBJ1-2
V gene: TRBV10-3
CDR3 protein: AISESAGTGSYGYT

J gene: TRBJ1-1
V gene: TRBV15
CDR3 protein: ATSRNYGKNTEAF

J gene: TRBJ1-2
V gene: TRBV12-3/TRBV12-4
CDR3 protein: ASRLTGLYGYT

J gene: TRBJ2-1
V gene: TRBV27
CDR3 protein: ASREFGALNEQF

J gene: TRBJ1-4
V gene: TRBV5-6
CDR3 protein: ASSYRRVGEKLF

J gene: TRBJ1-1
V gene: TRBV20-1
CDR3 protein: SARGPPYR

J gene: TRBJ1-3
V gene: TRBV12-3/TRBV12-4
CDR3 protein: ASSLAGTVLSGNTIY

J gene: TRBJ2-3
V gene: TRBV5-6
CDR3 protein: ASGDGGPTDTQY

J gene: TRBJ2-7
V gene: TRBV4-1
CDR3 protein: ASSQDDSTPTYEQY

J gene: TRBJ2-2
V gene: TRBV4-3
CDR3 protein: ASSQDRSGNTGELF

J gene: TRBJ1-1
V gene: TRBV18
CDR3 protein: ASVRVGPTEAF

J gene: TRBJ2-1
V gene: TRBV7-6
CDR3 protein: ASSRSSGSYNEQF

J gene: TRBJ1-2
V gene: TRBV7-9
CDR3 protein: ASSLDTEANYGYT

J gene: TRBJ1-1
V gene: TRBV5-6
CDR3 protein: ASSPDRDTEAF

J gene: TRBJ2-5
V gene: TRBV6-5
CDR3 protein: ASSYGGLGTDQETQY

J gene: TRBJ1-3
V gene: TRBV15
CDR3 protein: ATSRTYQGAGGNTIY

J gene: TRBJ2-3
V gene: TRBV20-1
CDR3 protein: SGWADTQY

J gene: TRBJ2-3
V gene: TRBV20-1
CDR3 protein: SARVLRGNAQITDTQY

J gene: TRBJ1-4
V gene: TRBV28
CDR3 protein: ASSLTRDRGEKLF